The clone carrying this TCR beta chain was counted a few times. Antigen specificity is unknown. TCRdb ran MiXCR on the RT-PCR reads and lists one entry per CDR3 protein. Of about 500,000 distinct CDR3 sequences listed, 16% are singletons. The data were taken from a study of response to subunit inactivated influenza vaccine. General study points: Authors suggested seasonal influenza vaccinations each recruit few new T cells.

The CDR3 loop spans 18 amino acids. The specimen comprised CD4+ T cells sorted from PBMCs, sampled around 25 months after vaccination. V and J are TRBV21-1 and TRBJ2-3; TRBD1 is the table's D call and was not checked against the DNA. TRBV21-1 corresponds to a pseudogene. The receptor's source is a man between 50 and 70 years old who received an inactivated influenza vaccine. The CDR3 DNA is TGTGCCAGCAGCATCGACTTCGACAGACCCTTCCACACAGATACGCAGTATTTT. Amino acids: CASSIDFDRPFHTDTQYF.